This T cell receptor (beta chain) was found in a study of spatial heterogeneity in lung cancer. Findings of the study overall: Among tumor T cells, estimated coverage was about 7% for alpha chains and around 14% for beta chains. Within tumors, counts of expanded alpha and beta TCRs tracked tumor mutation counts.

The CDR3 covers 20 residues. Germline assignment: CDR1 SGHVS and CDR2 FQNEAQ. With V trimmed by 2 bases and J by 1 base, 11 bases remained unmatched. Specified time point: sample taken at primary tumor resection. Patients with untreated early-stage non-small cell lung cancer, numbering 72, were the donors. A unique molecular identifier was attached to every TCR cDNA molecule. TCRdb passed the 5' RACE reads through MiXCR, listing each CDR3 protein once. This table holds roughly 19,000 distinct CDR3 sequences, 15% found once. About this clonotype: Its matching antigen is unknown.

The rearrangement links TRBV7-8 to TRBJ2-6, with TRBD1 matching 10 bases. This clonotype originated in a female donor with early-stage non-small cell lung cancer. This sample comprised lung tumor tissue, obtained at surgery. The CDR3 spells CASSLLGSGQGFSGANVLTF. As DNA, the CDR3 is TGTGCCAGCAGCTTACTGGGGTCGGGACAGGGGTTTTCTGGGGCCAACGTCCTGACTTTC.